Listed here are 27 T cell receptor beta chains from one sample, sequenced in a study of T cells in Graves' hyperthyroidism and ophthalmopathy. The source material, RNA transcripts, was used to amplify TCR beta CDR3 regions. Using the HTBI primer set, a first-round RT-PCR was run on the TCR CDR3. TCRdb recomputed calls from the multiplex PCR reads with MiXCR, one row per CDR3 protein. The table shows fewer than 500,000 distinct CDR3 sequences, with about 13% occurring only once. The sequencing sample was made of blood. These receptors were obtained from a man younger than 45 with Graves' hyperthyroidism that later progressed to Graves' ophthalmopathy.

This clonotype has a count of ten or more. The chain combines TRBV11-3 with TRBJ2-1; 12 bases are a match to TRBD2. V gave up 3 bases and J gave up 9 bases; unmatched junction bases: 6. This CDR3 has 15 amino acids. Germline V lookup: CDR1 SGHNT, CDR2 YENEEA. The CDR3 DNA reads as TGTGCCAGCAGCTTCACTAGCGGGGGGATCGGTGAGCAGTTCTTC. Its protein product is CASSFTSGGIGEQFF. Filled out from reference TRBV11-3 and TRBJ2-1, the complete variable domain reads EAGVVQSPRYKIIEKKQPVAFWCNPISGHNTLYWYLQNLGQGPELLIRYENEEAVDDSQLPKDRFSAERLKGVDSTLKIQPAELGDSAVYLCASSFTSGGIGEQFFGPGTRLTVL.

This clonotype was observed a handful of times. The genes are TRBV20-1 and TRBJ1-5; unclear D gene. CDR1 is DFQATT and CDR2 is SNEGSKA in the germline V gene (reference sequence). Between the trimmed V and J ends, which lost 3 bases and 1 base, there was a span of 13 bases. The CDR3 covers 15 residues. In DNA form, the CDR3 reads TGCAGTGCTAGTTCTGACGCGCTCAGCAATCAGCCCCAGCATTTT. It yields the protein CSASSDALSNQPQHF.

This chain links TRBV3-1 with TRBJ1-5; 8 bases match TRBD1. Per germline, CDR1 LGHDT and CDR2 YNNKEL (reference sequence). Trimming removed 4 bases from V and 6 bases from J; junction bases left unmatched: 8. This CDR3 region has 15 residues. The CDR3 DNA sequence: TGTGCCAGCAGCCCAGGGGGCGGGAGTAGTCAGCCCCAGCATTTT. Translation: CASSPGGGSSQPQHF.

At least ten counts were recorded for this clonotype. V is TRBV28 and J is TRBJ2-3; 9 nucleotides align to TRBD2. J lost 2 bases, V lost 4 bases, and 7 bases had no gene match. The CDR3 is 16 residues long. Germline assignment: CDR1 MDHEN and CDR2 SYDVKM. The CDR3 DNA reads as TGTGCCAGCAGTTCTGGGGGACTAGCTTTCACAGATACGCAGTATTTT. It is translated as CASSSGGLAFTDTQYF.

Comment on this clonotype: Being one base from a much bigger clone, this may be a read error. This chain joins TRBV7-9 and TRBJ2-2, with D tentatively TRBD2 (5 bases). CDR3 length: 15 amino acids. CDR1 SEHNR and CDR2 FQNEAQ come from the germline V gene (reference sequence). The CDR3 bases are TGTGCCAGCAGCGCGAATAGAGCGAACACCGGGGAGCTGTCTTTT. Its translation: CASSANRANTGELSF.

This clonotype appeared a few times. This chain joins TRBV9 and TRBJ2-7; D may be TRBD1 or TRBD2 (6 bases each). V was trimmed by 0 bases and J by 0 bases, leaving 7 bases between them. Looked up from germline, CDR1 is SGDLS and CDR2 is YYNGEE. This CDR3 comprises 14 residues. The CDR3 loop reads CASSVAGASYEQYF. In DNA, the CDR3 is TGTGCCAGCAGCGTAGCGGGGGCCTCCTACGAGCAGTACTTC.

This clonotype was observed a few times. The gene calls are TRBV4-1 and TRBJ1-2, with 7 bases lining up with TRBD1. CDR3 length: 13 residues. Germline-derived CDR1 and CDR2 are MGHRA and YSYEKL. The V gene end was trimmed by 0 bases and the J gene end by 7 bases; junction bases not matched to a gene: 2. The CDR3 nucleotides are TGCGCCAGCAGCCAAGAGACAGGGTTTGGCTACACCTTC. It yields the protein CASSQETGFGYTF.

Ten or more counts support this clonotype. J is TRBJ2-1 and V is TRBV28; D is uncertain. Germline V gene data show CDR1 as MDHEN and CDR2 as SYDVKM. The length of the CDR3 is 12 residues. The V gene lost 4 bases and the J gene lost 10 bases, with 11 bases spanning the gap. In DNA form, the CDR3 reads TGTGCCAGCAGTTCTGTTACCCGAGAGCAGTTCTTC. Amino acids: CASSSVTREQFF. The full variable domain, in which reference TRBV28 and TRBJ2-1 provide the parts outside the CDR3, is DVKVTQSSRYLVKRTGEKVFLECVQDMDHENMFWYRQDPGLGLRLIYFSYDVKMKEKGDIPEGYSVSREKKERFSLILESASTNQTSMYLCASSSVTREQFFGPGTRLTVL.

The gene calls are TRBV7-9 and TRBJ2-1; the D gene is possibly TRBD2 (6 bases). Trimming removed 5 bases at V and 2 bases at J, with 10 bases between. The CDR3 has 14 residues. CDR1 is SEHNR, CDR2 FQNEAQ, per germline (reference sequence). The CDR3 spells CASSPGDPYNEQFF. The CDR3 DNA follows: TGTGCCAGCAGCCCGGGGGATCCCTACAATGAGCAGTTCTTC.

The chain joins TRBV12-5 to TRBJ1-5; 9 nucleotides agree with TRBD1. Germline values: CDR1 LGHNT, CDR2 FRNRAP. The CDR3 has 13 amino acids. The V segment lost 2 bases and the J segment 14 bases; nucleotides outside the gene matches: 7. The CDR3 protein is CASGLTGTGSKHF. The CDR3 DNA sequence: TGTGCTAGTGGTTTGACCGGGACAGGGAGTAAGCATTTT.

This clonotype occurred a few times. V gene TRBV6-1 combines with J gene TRBJ2-5, with 7 bases that match TRBD1. The ends lost 5 bases at V and 5 bases at J; junction bases unmatched: 23. Germline assignment: CDR1 MNHNS and CDR2 SASEGT. The CDR3 consists of 19 residues. The CDR3 coding sequence is TGTGCCAGCAGTCATACCCTTCGACAGGGACCGCCGCATACTGAGACCCAGTACTTC. Encoded protein: CASSHTLRQGPPHTETQYF.

This sequence joins TRBV30 and TRBJ2-2, with D possibly TRBD1 on 5 matching bases. Trimming took 3 bases from V and 7 from J, leaving 18 bases between them. CDR3 length equals 15 residues. The germline CDR1 and CDR2 sequences are GTSNPN and SVGIG (reference sequence). The CDR3 loop is CAWSHGARRIGELFF. The CDR3 bases are TGTGCCTGGAGCCATGGGGCCCGTAGGATCGGGGAGCTGTTTTTT.

This clonotype was counted many times. The CDR3 loop reads CASGLTRHTTGNTEAFF. The CDR3 nucleotides read TGTGCTAGTGGTTTGACCCGACATACTACGGGGAACACTGAAGCTTTCTTT. The V call is TRBV12-5, the J call TRBJ1-1; D ambiguous. This CDR3 is 17 amino acids long. V dropped 2 bases and J dropped 1 base, with 17 bases sitting between them. CDR1 and CDR2 (germline): LGHNT, FRNRAP.

The V and J genes are TRBV3-1 and TRBJ2-3, with TRBD1 matching 8 bases. This CDR3 has 15 residues. J lost 4 bases, V lost 5 bases, and 8 bases had no gene match. Germline V gene data show CDR1 as LGHDT and CDR2 as YNNKEL (reference sequence). The DNA of the CDR3 is TGTGCCAGCAGCTACGGACAGGGTTATGCAGATACGCAGTATTTT. This translates into CASSYGQGYADTQYF.

This clonotype showed up many times. This chain links TRBV5-6 with TRBJ2-2; tentative D call: TRBD2 (6 bases). The CDR3 spans 14 residues. Trimming took off 2 bases at V and 3 bases at J, with 8 bases between the two ends. CDR1 is SGHDT and CDR2 is YYEEEE in the germline V gene. CDR3: CASSFGGYTGELFF. Written as DNA, the CDR3 is TGTGCCAGCAGCTTTGGGGGGTACACCGGGGAGCTGTTTTTT.

J is TRBJ2-3 and V is TRBV15, with D perhaps assigned TRBD1 or TRBD2 (5 bases each). Germline lookup yields CDR1 LNHNV and CDR2 YYDKDF (reference sequence). The CDR3 has 15 amino acids. V was trimmed by 9 bases and J by 1 base, leaving 17 bases between them. The CDR3 nucleotides are TGTGCCACGCACCATGACGGGGCAGGCACAGATACGCAGTATTTT. Its protein product is CATHHDGAGTDTQYF.

This clonotype was detected ten times or more. The rearrangement joins TRBV18 to TRBJ1-2; D is unclear. The germline V gene encodes CDR1 KGHSH and CDR2 LQKENI. With 6 bases removed from V and 2 bases from J, the gap between germline ends came to 10 bases. The CDR3 has 13 residues. CDR3 in amino acids: CASSGRENYGYTF. CDR3 DNA: TGTGCCAGCTCCGGACGGGAGAACTATGGCTACACCTTC.

This clonotype has at least ten counts. CDR3 sequence (DNA): TGTGCCAGCAGCCCCGGGCTACCTACTAACTATGGCTACACCTTC. This codes for CASSPGLPTNYGYTF. This rearrangement joins TRBV27 to TRBJ1-2; D is unresolved. From germline, CDR1 is MNHEY and CDR2 SMNVEV (reference sequence). The CDR3 spans 15 residues. Between the trimmed V and J ends, which lost 6 bases and 0 bases, there was a span of 14 bases.

This clonotype was detected a few times. V is TRBV5-6 and J is TRBJ2-7; D is unclear. Between the trimmed V and J ends, which lost 0 bases and 5 bases, there was a span of 12 bases. This CDR3 is built from 14 residues. Looked up from germline, CDR1 is SGHDT and CDR2 is YYEEEE. The CDR3: CASSLAGRFNEQYF. For the CDR3, the DNA is TGTGCCAGCAGCTTGGCGGGTAGGTTCAACGAGCAGTACTTC.

The CDR3 is CASSLDRGRSGYTF. The CDR3 bases are TGCGCCAGCAGCTTGGATAGGGGGCGGAGTGGCTACACCTTC. This sequence joins TRBV5-1 and TRBJ1-2; 7 bases agree with TRBD1. CDR1 SGHRS and CDR2 YFSETQ come from the germline V gene. V lost 0 bases to trimming and J lost 7 bases; unmatched junction nucleotides: 6. The CDR3 is 14 amino acids.

This clonotype was seen ten or more times. The chain combines TRBV12-3 or TRBV12-4 with TRBJ2-3, with D unclear. Trimming removed 6 bases from V and 4 bases from J, with 14 bases in between. The length of the CDR3 is 14 residues. CDR3 DNA sequence: TGTGCCAGCAGCAGGCCCCCAGCCCCAGATACGCAGTATTTT. Amino acids: CASSRPPAPDTQYF.

This clonotype showed up many times. This chain uses TRBV2 with TRBJ2-7, with a tentative D call TRBD2 (6 bases). V was clipped by 7 bases and J by 7 bases, with 23 bases between them. The CDR3 totals 15 residues. The germline gives CDR1 SNHLY, CDR2 FYNNEI. The CDR3 nucleotides are TGTGCCAGCAACCGGAAGGCGGGGAGGTCGAGAGAGCAGTACTTC. Its protein product is CASNRKAGRSREQYF.

This clonotype was counted many times. V is TRBV28 and J is TRBJ2-7, with 8 bases lining up with TRBD2. J lost 6 bases, V lost 3 bases, and 10 bases had no gene match. Per the germline V gene, CDR1 is MDHEN and CDR2 is SYDVKM. The CDR3 loop spans 15 amino acids. In DNA, the CDR3 is TGTGCCAGCAGTTTCGGAGGCGCGGGGGGAGGCGAGCAGTACTTC. Encoded protein: CASSFGGAGGGEQYF. The full variable domain, in which reference TRBV28 and TRBJ2-7 provide the parts outside the CDR3, is DVKVTQSSRYLVKRTGEKVFLECVQDMDHENMFWYRQDPGLGLRLIYFSYDVKMKEKGDIPEGYSVSREKKERFSLILESASTNQTSMYLCASSFGGAGGGEQYFGPGTRLTVT.

This clonotype was recorded many times. The rearrangement joins TRBV28 to TRBJ1-5; 7 bases align to TRBD1. The CDR3 spans 18 residues. Losses at the gene ends were 7 bases for V and 0 bases for J; bases not matched to a gene: 15. Germline V gene lookup returns CDR1 MDHEN and CDR2 SYDVKM. The CDR3 loop is CASIADRPRLYSNQPQHF. Here the CDR3 DNA reads TGTGCCAGCATTGCGGACAGGCCTAGACTCTATAGCAATCAGCCCCAGCATTTT.

There are many counts of this clonotype. The chain combines TRBV2 with TRBJ2-7; D gene ambiguous. V lost 8 bases and J lost 0, with 14 bases in between. CDR1 SNHLY and CDR2 FYNNEI come from the germline V gene. The CDR3 has 14 residues. The CDR3 protein is CASLRDGTSYEQYF. CDR3 sequence (DNA): TGTGCCAGCCTCCGAGACGGTACCTCCTACGAGCAGTACTTC.

The rearrangement links TRBV20-1 to TRBJ1-4; D perhaps matches TRBD1 (6 bases). CDR1 and CDR2 (germline): DFQATT, SNEGSKA (reference sequence). The CDR3 is 13 residues long. The germline V and J ends were trimmed by 6 bases and 8 bases, with 16 bases remaining between them. The CDR3: CSAEGGAREKLFF. Written as DNA, the CDR3 is TGCAGTGCCGAGGGGGGGGCTAGGGAAAAACTGTTTTTT.

This sequence joins TRBV7-8 and TRBJ2-2; no reliable D call. Germline loops: CDR1 SGHVS, CDR2 FQNEAQ. This CDR3 comprises 15 residues. V lost 1 base to trimming and J lost 4 bases, with 10 bases between them. The CDR3, as DNA: TGTGCCAGCAGCTTAGTTTTCAGCCCCACCGGGGAGCTGTTTTTT. Its translation is CASSLVFSPTGELFF.